Listed here are 25 T cell receptor beta chains from one sample, sequenced in a study of blood T cells in healthy people across ages. Together with a sample-barcoded 5' primer, a J-beta primer mix was included in a second PCR lasting roughly 6 to 12 cycles. From the 5' RACE reads, TCRdb called clonotypes with MiXCR, one entry per CDR3 protein. The sample carries around 1,600,000 distinct CDR3 sequences, 42% recorded once. The sequenced sample was blood. Receptors were obtained from a woman in her late teens or twenties in good health.

This clonotype was recorded once. The junction shows a germline mismatch at one end, possibly a read error. The genes are TRBV28 and TRBJ2-1; 10 bases match TRBD2. The CDR3 is made up of 16 amino acids. CDR1 is MDHEN and CDR2 is SYDVKM in the germline V gene. The CDR3 loop is CASATSGKGIYSEQFF. The CDR3 coding sequence is TGTGCCAGCGCAACTAGCGGGAAGGGAATATACAGTGAGCAGTTCTTC.

This clonotype was seen many times. The gene calls are TRBV20-1 and TRBJ2-5; D not resolved. Germline V gene data show CDR1 as DFQATT and CDR2 as SNEGSKA (reference sequence). The CDR3 totals 12 residues. Deletions cut 6 bases from V and 0 bases from J, with 8 bases between. CDR3 nucleotides: TGCAGTGCCGGTCAGAACCAAGAGACCCAGTACTTC. This sequence encodes CSAGQNQETQYF.

The chain joins TRBV4-1 to TRBJ1-6, with D perhaps matching TRBD1 (5 bases). CDR1 is MGHRA and CDR2 is YSYEKL in the germline V gene. Trimming pared 0 bases from V and 12 bases from J, leaving 15 bases between. The CDR3 is made up of 15 amino acids. The CDR3 spells CASSQDNSQGLPLHF. The CDR3 DNA is TGCGCCAGCAGCCAAGATAACAGCCAGGGATTACCCCTCCACTTT.

This clonotype was counted a few times. The V and J genes are TRBV28 and TRBJ2-6; 8 bases agree with TRBD1. The V gene end was trimmed by 3 bases and the J gene end by 4 bases; junction bases not matched to a gene: 8. This CDR3 has 17 amino acids. CDR1 is MDHEN and CDR2 is SYDVKM in the germline V gene. The DNA of the CDR3 is TGTGCCAGCAGTTTCCATCAGGGGGCGAGAGGGGCCAACGTCCTGACTTTC. This encodes CASSFHQGARGANVLTF.

Only a few counts were recorded for this clonotype. V usage is TRBV5-1 and J usage is TRBJ2-5, with 8 bases fitting TRBD2. The CDR3 consists of 16 residues. Unmatched junction bases numbered 6, after V lost 0 bases and J lost 2 bases. Germline assignment: CDR1 SGHRS and CDR2 YFSETQ. CDR3 residues: CASSLDQAGAQETQYF. CDR3 sequence (DNA): TGCGCCAGCAGCTTGGATCAAGCGGGAGCACAAGAGACCCAGTACTTC.

The chain couples TRBV25-1 to TRBJ2-5; TRBD1 matches at 12 bases. V was clipped by 6 bases and J by 3 bases; unmatched bases: 11. CDR3 length: 17 amino acids. The germline gives CDR1 MGHDK, CDR2 SYGVNS. The CDR3 reads CASRINLGQGAEETQYF. The CDR3 DNA follows: TGTGCCAGCAGAATTAACCTGGGACAGGGGGCCGAAGAGACCCAGTACTTC.

There are a few counts of this clonotype. This chain links TRBV9 with TRBJ2-1; 7 bases are a match to TRBD2. Germline V gives CDR1 SGDLS, CDR2 YYNGEE. The CDR3 contains 15 residues. After removal of 0 bases from V and 4 bases from J, the junction contained 4 bases not matched to a gene. The CDR3 protein is CASSVESGAYNEQFF. DNA of the CDR3: TGTGCCAGCAGCGTAGAAAGCGGGGCATACAATGAGCAGTTCTTC.

This clonotype occurred a few times. The J gene is TRBJ2-7, the V gene TRBV12-3 or TRBV12-4; 12 nucleotides line up with TRBD2. With V trimmed by 3 bases and J by 7 bases, 7 bases remained unmatched. The length of the CDR3 is 15 residues. DNA of the CDR3: TGTGCCAGCAGTTTCAGACTAGCGGGAGTCGAGGAGCAGTACTTC. It encodes CASSFRLAGVEEQYF.

This clonotype has a handful of counts. This sequence joins TRBV29-1 and TRBJ2-1; D remains unclear. Trimming took 1 base from V and 11 from J, leaving 21 bases between them. The CDR3 runs to 15 residues. Germline CDR1 and CDR2: SQVTM and ANQGSEA. CDR3 coding DNA: TGCAGCGTTGAAGCGTCTACCCTTTTGTTACAGCAGCAGTTCTTC. This translates into CSVEASTLLLQQQFF.

The chain combines TRBV6-1 with TRBJ1-4; no reliable D call. CDR3 length equals 13 residues. V was trimmed by 8 bases and J by 8 bases, leaving 15 bases between them. In germline, CDR1 is MNHNS, CDR2 SASEGT. This chain's CDR3 is CASGLLLGEKLFF. DNA of the CDR3: TGTGCCAGCGGCCTTCTATTGGGGGAAAAACTGTTTTTT.

The table lists this clonotype with a few counts. CDR3 loop: CSVGPGRNTEAFF. The DNA for the CDR3 is TGCAGCGTTGGGCCGGGGAGGAACACTGAAGCTTTCTTT. The chain combines TRBV29-1 with TRBJ1-1; D unresolved. This CDR3 contains 13 residues. Deletions cut 4 bases from V and 1 base from J, with 10 bases between. Germline-derived CDR1 and CDR2 are SQVTM and ANQGSEA.

The V and J genes are TRBV3-1 and TRBJ1-2; unclear D gene. The CDR3 covers 13 residues. Germline V gene data show CDR1 as LGHDT and CDR2 as YNNKEL (reference sequence). The V and J ends lost 3 bases and 4 bases respectively, with 9 bases between them. In DNA form, the CDR3 reads TGTGCCAGCAGCCAGGCTCTTAGCTATGGCTACACCTTC. Its protein product is CASSQALSYGYTF.

The V call is TRBV29-1, the J call TRBJ2-5; 8 nucleotides align to TRBD1. The CDR3 sequence is 14 residues long. Per the germline V gene, CDR1 is SQVTM and CDR2 is ANQGSEA. With 1 base clipped from V and 4 bases from J, the junction kept 5 bases outside the gene matches. The CDR3 loop is CSVEGTGRGETQYF. Here the CDR3 DNA reads TGCAGCGTTGAAGGGACAGGGCGGGGAGAGACCCAGTACTTC.

This clonotype was observed a few times. V is TRBV6-6 and J is TRBJ2-5; 8 bases match TRBD1. CDR1 is MNHNY, CDR2 SVGAGI, per germline (reference sequence). Germline trimming cut 5 bases from V and 11 bases from J; bases unmatched to any gene: 10. The CDR3 consists of 13 residues. CDR3: CASSDQDRVKQYF. Written as DNA, the CDR3 is TGTGCCAGCAGTGACCAGGACAGGGTGAAGCAGTACTTC.

This clonotype was detected only a few times. The V gene is TRBV7-2, the J gene TRBJ2-5, with D possibly being TRBD2 (5 bases). This CDR3 has 14 residues. The germline V gene has CDR1 SGHTA and CDR2 FQGNSA. Trimming took 1 base from V and 5 from J, leaving 11 bases between them. The CDR3 nucleotides are TGTGCCAGCAGCTTAGGTCTAGCCCACGAGACCCAGTACTTC. Translated, it gives CASSLGLAHETQYF.

The chain employs TRBV5-1 and TRBJ2-1; D possibly uses TRBD1 or TRBD2 (6 bases each). The V end lost 2 bases, the J end lost 8 bases, and 17 bases lay between the germline ends. CDR1 and CDR2 from the germline V gene are SGHRS and YFSETQ. The CDR3 is made up of 15 amino acids. CDR3 amino acids: CASSFTGGRSDEQFF. CDR3 sequence (DNA): TGCGCCAGCAGCTTTACTGGGGGGCGGTCGGATGAGCAGTTCTTC.

The chain uses TRBV4-3 and TRBJ1-1; the match to TRBD1 covers 8 bases. Germline V CDR1 and CDR2: LGHNA, YSLEER. The CDR3 length is 18 residues. Trimming removed 2 bases from V and 1 base from J; junction bases left unmatched: 12. This CDR3 is CASSQPGQGVNGNTEAFF. CDR3 nucleotide sequence: TGCGCCAGCAGCCAACCCGGACAGGGTGTGAATGGGAACACTGAAGCTTTCTTT.

The CDR3 coding sequence is TGCGCCAGCAGCTTGGCGTCCGCTACCTACAATGAGCAGTTCTTC. It is translated as CASSLASATYNEQFF. The chain uses TRBV5-1 and TRBJ2-1; D remains unclear. Germline V gives CDR1 SGHRS, CDR2 YFSETQ. The V end was cut by 0 bases, the J end by 2 bases, with 9 bases between. This CDR3 has 15 amino acids.

Comment on this clonotype: Germline and junction disagree at one end, which may indicate a read error. The chain links TRBV20-1 to TRBJ1-6; unclear D gene. This CDR3 comprises 12 residues. CDR1 is DFQATT, CDR2 SNEGSKA, per germline (reference sequence). CDR3 nucleotide sequence: TGCAGTGCTAGACCCAGTAATTCACCCCCCCACTTT. It translates to CSARPSNSPPHF.

The V gene is TRBV7-2, the J gene TRBJ2-5; TRBD1 matches at 8 bases. V was pared by 5 bases and J by 11 bases, with 16 bases of the junction left unmatched. Germline V lookup: CDR1 SGHTA, CDR2 FQGNSA. This CDR3 is built from 15 residues. The CDR3 region has the DNA TGTGCCAGCAGCCACCGGGACAGGCAATACAATGAGCAGTACTTC. Translated: CASSHRDRQYNEQYF.

The rearrangement links TRBV11-2 to TRBJ1-6, with D perhaps matching TRBD1 (5 bases). Germline CDR1 SGHAT, CDR2 FQNNGV. The CDR3 length is 18 residues. The germline V and J ends were trimmed by 2 bases and 7 bases, with 21 bases remaining between them. The CDR3 spells CASSLCPQDTLRNSPLHF. The CDR3 nucleotides are TGTGCCAGCAGCTTATGCCCCCAGGACACCCTTCGGAATTCACCCCTCCACTTT.

The chain recombines TRBV7-9 with TRBJ1-1, with unresolved D. Trimming pared 5 bases from V and 10 bases from J, leaving 17 bases between. Germline CDR1 reads SEHNR; CDR2 reads FQNEAQ (reference sequence). This CDR3 is 13 amino acids long. The CDR3 is CASSPGQVFGAFF. The CDR3 nucleotides read TGTGCCAGCAGCCCAGGCCAGGTCTTTGGAGCTTTCTTT.

CDR3 nucleotide sequence: TGTGCCACCAGTGACACCCGGGATGATGGCTACACCTTC. It specifies CATSDTRDDGYTF. The rearrangement uses TRBV24-1 and TRBJ1-2; D is unresolved. Trimming removed 4 bases from V and 6 bases from J, with 11 bases in between. Germline V lookup: CDR1 KGHDR, CDR2 SFDVKD. CDR3 length equals 13 residues.

This clonotype was observed a few times. This chain connects TRBV12-3 or TRBV12-4 to TRBJ2-1; maybe TRBD2 (5 bases). V was pared by 3 bases and J by 6 bases, with 15 bases between. The CDR3 has 15 amino acids. This CDR3 reads CASSFWESYINEQFF. The CDR3 coding sequence is TGTGCCAGCAGTTTTTGGGAGAGTTATATCAATGAGCAGTTCTTC.

This clonotype was seen repeatedly, ten times or more. The chain links TRBV6-7 to TRBJ1-2, with 9 positions matching TRBD1. TRBV6-7 is flagged as an ORF with uncertain function. J gave up 5 bases and V 6 bases, and 4 bases lay outside the gene matches. This CDR3 is 13 amino acids long. The CDR3 DNA reads as TGTGCCAGCAGACGGACAGGGGAATATGGCTACACCTTC. Protein: CASRRTGEYGYTF.